This T cell receptor (beta chain) originates from a study of neoadjuvant nivolumab and ipilimumab in lung cancer. Turning to the study itself: Nivolumab 3 mg/kg was given days 1, 15 and 29, plus ipilimumab 1 mg/kg day 1 in combination. Whole-study results and caveats: Only two of four nivolumab-treated tumors gained richness and clonality by surgery. Higher pretherapy blood TCR richness went with higher resected-tumor richness. TCR sequencing covered a small number of samples.

TCRdb's copy holds only in-frame clones and misses some; the assay was immunoSEQ multiplex PCR. The sample holds 25,000 to 35,000 clones; 92% are singletons and the top ten take 2% to 2.5%. Trimming removed 0 bases at V and 0 bases at J, with 7 bases between. This CDR3 has 15 residues. Per germline, CDR1 SGHNT and CDR2 YYREEE (reference sequence). As to this clone: What it binds is unknown.

The sample here was peripheral blood, taken after neoadjuvant nivolumab, alone or with ipilimumab, at or shortly before surgery. V usage is TRBV5-4 and J usage is TRBJ2-1; D not certain. This sequence was found in an adult with non-small cell lung cancer. The CDR3: CASSLDRTSYNEQFF. Written as DNA, the CDR3 is TGTGCCAGCAGCTTGGACAGAACCTCCTACAATGAGCAGTTCTTC.